The present entry profiles one T cell receptor (beta chain) with its context. This sample is drawn from a study of shared clonotypes between healthy human individuals. Study-wide background: Per donor, CD8 memory used one plate, CD8 naive used two, CD4 memory used three and CD4 naive used three.

The CDR3 length is 15 residues. V lost 8 bases and J lost 7; bases outside the gene matches: 14. The germline V gene encodes CDR1 MNHNY and CDR2 SVGAGI (reference sequence). In the authors' methods: Filtering of immunoSEQ junctional sequences could not match full-length read filtering. Using immunoSEQ multiplex PCR, the repertoire was profiled, and TCRdb retains in-frame clones only, with some absent. V and J calls and clone size follow that table, whereas D and trimming were derived from the DNA. The sample consists of roughly 2 million clones, around 95% of them appearing once. Researchers partitioned CD4+ cells into CD45RA+ naive and CD45RA-negative memory subsets.

The clonotype comes from a man between 18 and 35 years old in good health. The J gene is TRBJ1-2, the V gene TRBV6-6; 9 nucleotides match TRBD1. What was sequenced was naive CD4+ T cells sorted from blood. The subset: CD45RA+ positively selected. CDR3 bases: TGTGCCAGCGCGAAGGACAGGGGCCTTCTGGTTGGCTACACCTTC. Encoded protein: CASAKDRGLLVGYTF.